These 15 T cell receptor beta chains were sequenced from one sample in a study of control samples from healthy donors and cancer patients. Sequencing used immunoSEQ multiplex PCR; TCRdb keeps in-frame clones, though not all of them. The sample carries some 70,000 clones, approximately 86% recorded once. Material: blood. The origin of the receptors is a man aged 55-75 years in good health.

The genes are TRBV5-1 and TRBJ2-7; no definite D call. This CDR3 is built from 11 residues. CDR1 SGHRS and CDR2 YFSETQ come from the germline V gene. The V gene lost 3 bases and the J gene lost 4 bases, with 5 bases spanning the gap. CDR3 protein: CASSSEYEQYF. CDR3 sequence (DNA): TGCGCCAGCAGCTCCGAATACGAGCAGTACTTC.

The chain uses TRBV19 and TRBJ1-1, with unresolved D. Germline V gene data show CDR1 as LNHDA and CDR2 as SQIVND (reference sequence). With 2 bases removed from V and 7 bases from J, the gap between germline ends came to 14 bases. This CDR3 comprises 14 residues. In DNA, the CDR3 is TGTGCCAGTAGTATAAAAGGGTTCACGGATGAAGCTTTCTTT. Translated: CASSIKGFTDEAFF.

Written as DNA, the CDR3 is TGTGCCAGCAGCTCACCCCTCTCGGGTCCAATTGAGCAGTTCTTC. The encoded protein is CASSSPLSGPIEQFF. The genes are TRBV11-2 and TRBJ2-1, with D unresolved. The V end was cut by 4 bases, the J end by 9 bases, with 19 bases between. The CDR3 extends over 15 amino acids. CDR1 is SGHAT and CDR2 is FQNNGV in the germline V gene.

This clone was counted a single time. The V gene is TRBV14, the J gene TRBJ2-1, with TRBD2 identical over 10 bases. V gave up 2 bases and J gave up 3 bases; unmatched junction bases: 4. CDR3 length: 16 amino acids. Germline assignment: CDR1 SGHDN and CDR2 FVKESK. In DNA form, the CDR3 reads TGTGCCAGCAGCCAAAGCGGGAGGGCTGACTACAATGAGCAGTTCTTC. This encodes CASSQSGRADYNEQFF.

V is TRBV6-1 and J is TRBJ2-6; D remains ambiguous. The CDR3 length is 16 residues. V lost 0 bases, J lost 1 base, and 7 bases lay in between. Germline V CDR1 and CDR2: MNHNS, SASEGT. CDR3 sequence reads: CASSEAAVSGANVLTF. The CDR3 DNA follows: TGTGCCAGCAGTGAAGCGGCGGTGTCTGGGGCCAACGTCCTGACTTTC.

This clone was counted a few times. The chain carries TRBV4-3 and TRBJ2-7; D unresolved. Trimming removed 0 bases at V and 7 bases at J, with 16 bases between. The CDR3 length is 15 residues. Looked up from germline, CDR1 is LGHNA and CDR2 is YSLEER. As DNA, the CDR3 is TGCGCCAGCAGCCAAGATACAACGCGGACGAGGGAGCAGTACTTC. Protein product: CASSQDTTRTREQYF.

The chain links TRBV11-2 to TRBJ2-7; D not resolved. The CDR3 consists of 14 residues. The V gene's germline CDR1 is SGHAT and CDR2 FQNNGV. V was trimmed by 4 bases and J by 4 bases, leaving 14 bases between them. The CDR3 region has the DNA TGTGCCAGCAGCTCGTCCCTAGTAATATACGAGCAGTACTTC. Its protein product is CASSSSLVIYEQYF.

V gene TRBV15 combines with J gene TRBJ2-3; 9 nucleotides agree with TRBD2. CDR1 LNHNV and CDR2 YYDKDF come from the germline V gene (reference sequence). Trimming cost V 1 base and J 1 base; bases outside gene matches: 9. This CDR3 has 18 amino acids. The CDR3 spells CATSRVWREGVGTDTQYF. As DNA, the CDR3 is TGTGCCACCAGCAGAGTTTGGCGGGAGGGGGTCGGCACAGATACGCAGTATTTT.

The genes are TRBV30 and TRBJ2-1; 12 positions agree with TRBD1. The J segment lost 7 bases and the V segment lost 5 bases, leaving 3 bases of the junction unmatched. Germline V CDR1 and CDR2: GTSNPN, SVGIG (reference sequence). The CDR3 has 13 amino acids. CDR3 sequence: CAWGTGGLNEQFF. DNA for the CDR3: TGTGCCTGGGGGACAGGGGGCCTGAATGAGCAGTTCTTC.

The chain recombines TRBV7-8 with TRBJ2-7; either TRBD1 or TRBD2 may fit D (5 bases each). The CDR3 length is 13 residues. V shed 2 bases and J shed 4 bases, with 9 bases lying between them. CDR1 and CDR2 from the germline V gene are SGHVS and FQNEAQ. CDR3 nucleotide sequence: TGTGCCAGCAGCTTATTGGGACCTTACGAGCAGTACTTC. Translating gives CASSLLGPYEQYF.

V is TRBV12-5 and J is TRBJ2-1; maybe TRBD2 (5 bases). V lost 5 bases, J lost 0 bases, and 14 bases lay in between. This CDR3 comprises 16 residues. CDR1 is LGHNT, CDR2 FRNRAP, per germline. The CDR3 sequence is CASGPPGISSYNEQFF. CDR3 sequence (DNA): TGTGCTAGTGGTCCCCCCGGGATAAGCTCCTACAATGAGCAGTTCTTC.

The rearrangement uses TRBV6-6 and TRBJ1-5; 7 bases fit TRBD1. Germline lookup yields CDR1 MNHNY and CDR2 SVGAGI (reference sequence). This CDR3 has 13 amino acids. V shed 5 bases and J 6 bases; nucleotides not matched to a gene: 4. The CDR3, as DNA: TGTGCCAGCAGTGACAGGGCAACTCAGCCCCAGCATTTT. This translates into CASSDRATQPQHF.

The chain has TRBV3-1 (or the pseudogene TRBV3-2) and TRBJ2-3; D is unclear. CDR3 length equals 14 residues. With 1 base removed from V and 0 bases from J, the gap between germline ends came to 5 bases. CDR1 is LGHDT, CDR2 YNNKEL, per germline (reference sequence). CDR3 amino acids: CASSQVGSTDTQYF. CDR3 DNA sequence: TGTGCCAGCAGCCAAGTAGGTAGCACAGATACGCAGTATTTT.

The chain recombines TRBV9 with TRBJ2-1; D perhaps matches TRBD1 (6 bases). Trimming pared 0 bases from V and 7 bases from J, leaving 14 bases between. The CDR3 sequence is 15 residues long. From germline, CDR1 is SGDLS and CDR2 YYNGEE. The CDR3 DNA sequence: TGTGCCAGCAGCGTAGCCAACAGGGCCTCTAATGAGCAGTTCTTC. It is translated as CASSVANRASNEQFF. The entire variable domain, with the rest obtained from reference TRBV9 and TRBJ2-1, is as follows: DSGVTQTPKHLITATGQRVTLRCSPRSGDLSVYWYQQSLDQGLQFLIQYYNGEERAKGNILERFSAQQFPDLHSELNLSSLELGDSALYFCASSVANRASNEQFFGPGTRLTVL.

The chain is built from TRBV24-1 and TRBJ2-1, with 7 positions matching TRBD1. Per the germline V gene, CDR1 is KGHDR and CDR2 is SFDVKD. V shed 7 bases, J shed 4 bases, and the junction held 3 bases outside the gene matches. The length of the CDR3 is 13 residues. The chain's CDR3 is CATSGQVYNEQFF. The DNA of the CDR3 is TGTGCCACCAGCGGACAGGTTTACAATGAGCAGTTCTTC.